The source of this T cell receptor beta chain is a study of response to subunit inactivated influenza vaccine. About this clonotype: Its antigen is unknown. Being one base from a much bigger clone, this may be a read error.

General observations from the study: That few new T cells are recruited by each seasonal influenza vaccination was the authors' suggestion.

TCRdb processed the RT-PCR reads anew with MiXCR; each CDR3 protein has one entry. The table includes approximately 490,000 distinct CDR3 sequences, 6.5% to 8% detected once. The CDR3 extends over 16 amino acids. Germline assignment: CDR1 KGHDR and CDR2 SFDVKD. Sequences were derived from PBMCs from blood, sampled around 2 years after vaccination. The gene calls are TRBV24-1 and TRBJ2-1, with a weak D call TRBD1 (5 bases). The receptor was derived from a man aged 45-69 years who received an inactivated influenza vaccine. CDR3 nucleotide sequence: TGTGCCAACAGTGATTTAGACAGCATCCAGCTCGATGAGCAGTTCTTC. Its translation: CANSDLDSIQLDEQFF.